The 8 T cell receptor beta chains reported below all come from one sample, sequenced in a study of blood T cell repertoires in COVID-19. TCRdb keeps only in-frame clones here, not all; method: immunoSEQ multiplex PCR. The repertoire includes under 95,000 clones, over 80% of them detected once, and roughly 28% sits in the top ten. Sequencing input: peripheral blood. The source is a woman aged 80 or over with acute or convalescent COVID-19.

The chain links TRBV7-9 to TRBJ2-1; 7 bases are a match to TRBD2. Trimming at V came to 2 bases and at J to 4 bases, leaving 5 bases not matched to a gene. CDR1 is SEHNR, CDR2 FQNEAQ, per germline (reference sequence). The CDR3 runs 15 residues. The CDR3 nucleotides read TGTGCCAGCAGCTTATTGCGGGAGAGGTACAATGAGCAGTTCTTC. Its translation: CASSLLRERYNEQFF. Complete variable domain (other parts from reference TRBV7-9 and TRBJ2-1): DTGVSQNPRHKITKRGQNVTFRCDPISEHNRLYWYRQTLGQGPEFLTYFQNEAQLEKSRLLSDRFSAERPKGSFSTLEIQRTEQGDSAMYLCASSLLRERYNEQFFGPGTRLTVL.

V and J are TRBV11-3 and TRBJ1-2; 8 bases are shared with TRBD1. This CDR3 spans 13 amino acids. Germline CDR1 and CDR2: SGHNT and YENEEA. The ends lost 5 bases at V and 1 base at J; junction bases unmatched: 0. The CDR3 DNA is TGTGCCAGCAGCGACAGGGGTAACTATGGCTACACCTTC. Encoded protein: CASSDRGNYGYTF.

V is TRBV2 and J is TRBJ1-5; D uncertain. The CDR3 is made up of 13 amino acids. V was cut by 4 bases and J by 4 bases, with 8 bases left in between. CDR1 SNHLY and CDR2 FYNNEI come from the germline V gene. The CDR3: CASSATGNQPQHF. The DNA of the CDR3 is TGTGCCAGCAGTGCAACGGGGAATCAGCCCCAGCATTTT.

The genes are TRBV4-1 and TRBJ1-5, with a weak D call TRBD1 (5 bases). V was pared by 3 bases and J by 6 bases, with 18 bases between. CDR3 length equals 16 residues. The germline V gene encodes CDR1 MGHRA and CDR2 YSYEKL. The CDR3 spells CASSHLWGDFPQPQHF. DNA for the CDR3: TGCGCCAGCAGCCACCTCTGGGGGGACTTTCCTCAGCCCCAGCATTTT.

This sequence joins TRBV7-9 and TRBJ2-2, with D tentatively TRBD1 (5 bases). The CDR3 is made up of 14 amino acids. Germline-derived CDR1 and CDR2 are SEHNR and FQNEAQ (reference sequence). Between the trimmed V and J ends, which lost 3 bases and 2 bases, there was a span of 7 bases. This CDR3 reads CASSFDSNTGELFF. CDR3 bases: TGTGCCAGCAGCTTTGACAGCAACACCGGGGAGCTGTTTTTT.

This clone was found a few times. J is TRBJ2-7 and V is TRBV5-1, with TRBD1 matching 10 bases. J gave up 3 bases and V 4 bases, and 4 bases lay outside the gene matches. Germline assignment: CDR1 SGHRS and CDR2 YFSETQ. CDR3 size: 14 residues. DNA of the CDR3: TGCGCCAGCAGCCCGGGACAGGGGCTCTACGAGCAGTACTTC. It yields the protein CASSPGQGLYEQYF.

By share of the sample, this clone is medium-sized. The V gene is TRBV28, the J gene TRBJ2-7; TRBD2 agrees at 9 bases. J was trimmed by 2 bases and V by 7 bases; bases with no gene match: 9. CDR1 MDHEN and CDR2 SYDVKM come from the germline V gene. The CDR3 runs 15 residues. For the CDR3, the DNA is TGTGCCAGCACCCACCTACGCGGGGGGGCCTACGAGCAGTACTTC. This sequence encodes CASTHLRGGAYEQYF.

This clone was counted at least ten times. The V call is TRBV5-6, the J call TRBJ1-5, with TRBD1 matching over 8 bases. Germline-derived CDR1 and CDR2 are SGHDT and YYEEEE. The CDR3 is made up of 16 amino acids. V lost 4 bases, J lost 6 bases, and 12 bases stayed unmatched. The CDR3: CASSRFHGQGGQPQHF. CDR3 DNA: TGTGCCAGCAGCCGGTTCCACGGACAGGGAGGTCAGCCCCAGCATTTT.